This T cell receptor beta chain was observed in a study of T cell responses to AZD1222 COVID-19 vaccine (dated by TCRdb to the early 2020s). In terms of the full investigation: AZD1222 recipients given second doses at about 4 weeks or at about 12 weeks were pooled, since spike-specific TCR depth and breadth were not found to differ between the two schedules. A total of roughly 240 trial participants underwent TCR sequencing, of whom roughly 210 received two doses of AZD1222 and some 26 received two doses of the MenACWY control vaccine. Enrollment into the trials was organized by age into subgroups of 18-55, 56-69 and 70-plus years, and those subgroups contained about 160, 30 and 59 TCR-sequenced participants, respectively. Overall study results and their limits: A significant rise in spike-specific TCR breadth and depth was observed after two AZD1222 doses relative to day 0 and relative to MenACWY recipients. Reportedly, close to half of the unique spike-specific TCRs recognized epitopes lying outside the regions that are mutated in the B.1.351 and B.1.1.7 variants. Only six or seven AZD1222 recipients were SARS-CoV-2 seropositive at baseline, limiting conclusions about previously exposed vaccinees. The 56-69-year group was small, and its depth increase did not reach significance, likely because of low power. CD4 TCRs associated with the vaccine covered the entire spike protein, and the dominant responses were in regions 160-218 and 743-854. No day 14 peak-response samples were available, so repertoires were characterized only after the peak T cell response. Participants were mostly white British and included more females than males, and it was suggested by the authors that clonal diversity may have been underestimated.

The time point tag for this specimen amounts to: baseline before first vaccination. Vaccinee samples came from UK trials COV001 and COV002, including a single-blind randomized controlled phase 2/3 trial of AZD1222 (ChAdOx1 nCoV-19) in healthy adults. For TCRbeta chain sequencing, PBMC samples were collected from trial participants at day 0 and at day 28 after the second dose. For CDR1 and CDR2, the germline V gene (reference sequence) lists SGHNT and YYREEE. Trimming takes 4 bases off V and 5 bases off J; junction bases not matched to a gene: 13. The CDR3 goes from the cysteine to the phenylalanine over 16 residues. The entry retains the CDR3 DNA only, 48 bases that are in frame from base 1. The CDR3 regions of human TCRbeta chains were analyzed by immunosequencing. As for the original processing: Repertoire TCRs were checked for matches against a reference library of SARS-CoV-2-specific TCRs that had been generated using the MIRA antigen-specificity platform. Breadth meant the fraction of unique TCRs that were SARS-CoV-2-associated, whereas depth meant the fraction of total T cells that were SARS-CoV-2-associated. Using the MIRA data, each spike-specific TCR was assigned both to the spike region to which the TCR was reactive and to a CD4 or CD8 class. Log10-transformed breadth and depth values were compared by one-way ANOVA with Sidak's multiple comparisons tests. Here the immuneACCESS table is served through TCRdb, limited to in-frame sequences with V and J called. Missing clones are a known gap in these copies; in checked studies unresolved V genes cover under half, and the rest lacks a known reason. V and J calls and clone size are copied from that table; D and trimming were computed from the DNA. This sample lists fewer than 110,000 clones; about 90% were detected once. Under 25% of the sample is in the top ten clones.

As concerns this clone: Its antigen remains undetermined. Per-base quality was not reported, and no clone a single base away is much larger than it.

Sequencing was performed on peripheral blood, taken on day 0 of AZD1222 vaccination. The sequence was collected from an adult in good health. The sequence is built from TRBV5-4 and TRBJ2-5; TRBD2 lines up with 8 middle nucleotides. The DNA is TGTGCCAGCAGCCCCCAACTGCGGGGGGCTGGGGAGACCCAGTACTTC. Its amino acids are CASSPQLRGAGETQYF.